One sample yielded the 29 T cell receptor beta chains listed below, sequenced in a study of T cells after yellow fever vaccination. TCRdb redid the calling of the 5' RACE reads with MiXCR, one entry per CDR3 protein. The sample includes 300,000 to 400,000 distinct CDR3 sequences, about 8.7% of them seen just once. This specimen consisted of PBMCs, obtained on the day of the first yellow fever vaccination. These receptors all stem from a man between 18 and 35 years old who received the YFV17D yellow fever vaccine.

This clonotype has only a few counts. The V and J genes are TRBV20-1 and TRBJ2-7; maybe TRBD1 (5 bases). In germline, CDR1 is DFQATT, CDR2 SNEGSKA (reference sequence). The CDR3 has 12 residues. V was shortened by 2 bases and J by 3 bases, with 8 bases between the two germline ends. In DNA, the CDR3 is TGCAGTGCTAGACCAGGGCTCTACGAGCAGTACTTC. It codes for CSARPGLYEQYF.

This clonotype was detected only a few times. This chain joins TRBV5-1 and TRBJ1-3; maybe TRBD1 (5 bases). This CDR3 is 17 amino acids long. CDR1 is SGHRS and CDR2 is YFSETQ in the germline V gene. V was clipped by 3 bases and J by 0 bases, with 16 bases between them. The CDR3 region is CASSWGGRPDSGNTIYF. Written as DNA, the CDR3 is TGCGCCAGCAGCTGGGGGGGTAGACCTGACTCTGGAAACACCATATATTTT.

This clonotype was counted at least ten times. The V and J genes are TRBV6-2 or TRBV6-3 and TRBJ1-1; D unclear. With 4 bases removed from V and 5 bases from J, the gap between germline ends came to 11 bases. The CDR3 consists of 13 residues. Germline V CDR1 and CDR2: MNHEY, SVGEGT. Here the CDR3 DNA reads TGTGCCAGCAGTTTCGACCTCAGGACTGAAGCTTTCTTT. Translating it yields CASSFDLRTEAFF.

The chain combines TRBV7-9 with TRBJ2-1; 9 nucleotides match TRBD1. Germline CDR1 and CDR2: SEHNR and FQNEAQ (reference sequence). The V gene end was trimmed by 5 bases and the J gene end by 9 bases; junction bases not matched to a gene: 8. The CDR3 loop spans 14 amino acids. The CDR3 here is CASSITQGAGEQFF. In nucleotides, the CDR3 is TGTGCCAGCAGCATCACACAGGGGGCGGGTGAGCAGTTCTTC.

This clonotype was observed many times. The gene calls are TRBV29-1 and TRBJ1-1, with a tentative D call TRBD1 (5 bases). Trimming left V 0 bases short and J 6 bases short, with 11 bases between. Germline lookup yields CDR1 SQVTM and CDR2 ANQGSEA. The CDR3 contains 13 residues. The DNA for the CDR3 is TGCAGCGTTGAAGACTACAGGAGCGCTGAAGCTTTCTTT. Translating gives CSVEDYRSAEAFF. The full variable domain, rest sourced from reference TRBV29-1 and TRBJ1-1, is SAVISQKPSRDICQRGTSLTIQCQVDSQVTMMFWYRQQPGQSLTLIATANQGSEATYESGFVIDKFPISRPNLTFSTLTVSNMSPEDSSIYLCSVEDYRSAEAFFGQGTRLTVV.

This clonotype was picked up many times. J is TRBJ1-1 and V is TRBV20-1; tentatively, D is TRBD1 (5 bases). The length of the CDR3 is 16 residues. Trimming removed 2 bases at V and 2 bases at J, with 18 bases between. Germline-derived CDR1 and CDR2 are DFQATT and SNEGSKA (reference sequence). CDR3 in DNA: TGCAGTGCTAGACTCCCCTTGACAGATCTCAACACTGAAGCTTTCTTT. Protein product: CSARLPLTDLNTEAFF.

This clonotype was observed a few times. The CDR3, as DNA: TGTGCCTGGACTAGAGGGACACTTGTACTCGAGCAGTACTTC. This encodes CAWTRGTLVLEQYF. The chain recombines TRBV30 with TRBJ2-7, with a possible D match to TRBD1 (6 bases). V was clipped by 4 bases and J by 6 bases, with 19 bases between them. The germline V gene encodes CDR1 GTSNPN and CDR2 SVGIG (reference sequence). This CDR3 spans 14 amino acids.

This chain joins TRBV25-1 and TRBJ2-5, with 8 bases aligning to TRBD2. Per germline, CDR1 MGHDK and CDR2 SYGVNS. This CDR3 comprises 18 residues. V was clipped by 3 bases and J by 5 bases; unmatched bases: 17. The CDR3 coding sequence is TGTGCCAGCAGTGACCTTGGTAATTCGTGGGGACTAGGGGAGACCCAGTACTTC. This encodes CASSDLGNSWGLGETQYF.

This clonotype was observed a few times. The chain carries TRBV4-1 and TRBJ1-5; D remains unclear. The CDR3 extends over 13 amino acids. Trimming took 0 bases from V and 5 from J, leaving 5 bases between them. Looked up from germline, CDR1 is MGHRA and CDR2 is YSYEKL. CDR3 amino acids: CASSQDPHQPQHF. The CDR3 DNA sequence: TGCGCCAGCAGCCAAGACCCGCATCAGCCCCAGCATTTT.

The chain links TRBV4-2 to TRBJ1-1, with a tentative D call TRBD1 (5 bases). The V end lost 1 base, the J end lost 3 bases, and 6 bases lay between the germline ends. The CDR3 length is 13 residues. The germline CDR1 and CDR2 sequences are LGHNA and YNFKEQ. The CDR3 loop reads CASSQVGDTEAFF. The CDR3 region has the DNA TGTGCCAGCAGCCAAGTGGGGGACACTGAAGCTTTCTTT.

This clonotype was seen many times. The rearrangement uses TRBV25-1 and TRBJ1-4; TRBD1 matches at 9 bases. Germline CDR1 and CDR2: MGHDK and SYGVNS. The ends lost 4 bases at V and 7 bases at J; junction bases unmatched: 4. The CDR3 covers 14 residues. Here the CDR3 reads CASSGDREVEKLFF. In nucleotides, the CDR3 is TGTGCCAGCAGTGGGGACAGGGAGGTTGAAAAACTGTTTTTT.

V is TRBV6-5 and J is TRBJ1-2, with a weak D call TRBD1 (5 bases). Germline V gives CDR1 MNHEY, CDR2 SVGAGI. The CDR3 length is 15 residues. V was pared by 4 bases and J by 0 bases, with 12 bases between. The CDR3 is CASSWGAEANYGYTF. The CDR3 DNA follows: TGTGCCAGCAGTTGGGGCGCGGAAGCTAACTATGGCTACACCTTC.

The table lists this clonotype with a few counts. The chain is built from TRBV3-1 and TRBJ1-1; TRBD1 is a possible D gene (5 bases). The CDR3 runs to 11 residues. The V gene's germline CDR1 is LGHDT and CDR2 YNNKEL (reference sequence). The CDR3 DNA reads TGTGCAACAACAGGAGGAACTGAAGCTTTCTTT. This sequence encodes CATTGGTEAFF.

This clonotype turned up a few times. V usage is TRBV7-3 and J usage is TRBJ2-3; the D gene is possibly TRBD2 (6 bases). Germline V gene lookup returns CDR1 SGHTA and CDR2 FQGTGA. The CDR3 has 17 residues. V was cut by 5 bases and J by 3 bases, with 21 bases left in between. The CDR3 DNA follows: TGTGCCAGCAGCCGAATTGGCGGCGGCGGGGCGACAGATACGCAGTATTTT. Protein product: CASSRIGGGGATDTQYF.

This clonotype has a handful of counts. The J gene is TRBJ2-7, the V gene TRBV5-8, with D uncertain. The V and J ends lost 1 base and 0 bases respectively, with 5 bases between them. This CDR3 comprises 13 residues. CDR1 SGHTS and CDR2 YDEGEE come from the germline V gene. The chain's CDR3 is CASSLQSSYEQYF. CDR3 sequence (DNA): TGTGCCAGCAGCTTGCAAAGCTCCTACGAGCAGTACTTC.

The V gene is TRBV5-1, the J gene TRBJ1-1; 8 nucleotides agree with TRBD1. Germline lookup yields CDR1 SGHRS and CDR2 YFSETQ. The CDR3 has 16 residues. V lost 8 bases, J lost 3 bases, and 15 bases stayed unmatched. CDR3 sequence: CASAASGGYGDTEAFF. The DNA of the CDR3 is TGCGCCAGTGCAGCCTCAGGGGGCTATGGGGACACTGAAGCTTTCTTT.

V and J are TRBV6-2 or TRBV6-3 and TRBJ2-6; 10 positions agree with TRBD1. The CDR3 spans 16 residues. Trimming cost V 10 bases and J 0 bases; bases outside gene matches: 6. Per the germline V gene, CDR1 is MNHEY and CDR2 is SVGEGT. The CDR3 region is CAIPRTGGSGANVLTF. The CDR3 DNA sequence: TGTGCCATCCCTCGGACAGGGGGCTCTGGGGCCAACGTCCTGACTTTC.

This clonotype was picked up a small number of times. The V call is TRBV24-1, the J call TRBJ2-1, with D possibly matching TRBD2 (7 bases). Germline CDR1 reads KGHDR; CDR2 reads SFDVKD. This CDR3 has 19 residues. The ends were cut back, 3 bases at V and 1 base at J, with 21 bases in the middle. The CDR3 reads CATSDPGGRRGSSYNEQFF. As DNA, the CDR3 is TGTGCCACCAGTGATCCCGGGGGGCGTCGGGGTAGTTCCTACAATGAGCAGTTCTTC.

The rearrangement links TRBV20-1 to TRBJ2-3; D is perhaps TRBD1 (6 bases). Per the germline V gene, CDR1 is DFQATT and CDR2 is SNEGSKA (reference sequence). V was shortened by 5 bases and J by 4 bases, with 10 bases between the two germline ends. The CDR3 extends over 12 amino acids. The CDR3: CSAPRQADTQYF. In nucleotides, the CDR3 is TGCAGTGCTCCTAGACAGGCAGATACGCAGTATTTT.

This clonotype showed up just a few times. The chain combines TRBV30 with TRBJ1-6; D is ambiguous. This CDR3 is 13 amino acids long. In germline, CDR1 is GTSNPN, CDR2 SVGIG (reference sequence). V was shortened by 1 base and J by 8 bases, with 9 bases between the two germline ends. In DNA, the CDR3 is TGTGCCTGGAGTGGGGTATCCCATTCACCCCTCCACTTT. This encodes CAWSGVSHSPLHF. The full variable domain, rest sourced from reference TRBV30 and TRBJ1-6, is SQTIHQWPATLVQPVGSPLSLECTVEGTSNPNLYWYRQAAGRGLQLLFYSVGIGQISSEVPQNLSASRPQDRQFILSSKKLLLSDSGFYLCAWSGVSHSPLHFGNGTRLTVT.

This clonotype has just a few counts. The V call is TRBV6-1, the J call TRBJ2-3; TRBD2 matches 10 bases. The CDR3 is 14 residues long. Losses at the gene ends were 6 bases for V and 1 base for J; bases not matched to a gene: 1. Germline values: CDR1 MNHNS, CDR2 SASEGT. CDR3 sequence reads: CASRGLAGTDTQYF. The CDR3 bases are TGTGCCAGCAGAGGACTAGCGGGCACAGATACGCAGTATTTT.

This CDR3 reads CASSLRDPADEQYF. The CDR3 DNA reads as TGTGCCAGCAGCTTAAGGGACCCAGCGGACGAGCAGTACTTC. The V and J genes are TRBV11-2 and TRBJ2-7, with D perhaps being TRBD1 or TRBD2 (5 bases each). The V gene lost 2 bases and the J gene lost 5 bases, with 13 bases spanning the gap. Per germline, CDR1 SGHAT and CDR2 FQNNGV. CDR3 length equals 14 residues.

This clonotype has more than one count but fewer than ten. The chain uses TRBV29-1 and TRBJ1-2, with D uncertain. Trimming stripped 4 bases from V and 4 bases from J, with 13 bases between. Per the germline V gene, CDR1 is SQVTM and CDR2 is ANQGSEA. The CDR3 extends over 13 amino acids. Written as DNA, the CDR3 is TGCAGCGTTGCCAAGGTGGATGGCTATGGCTACACCTTC. Translating it yields CSVAKVDGYGYTF.

This clonotype was detected a few times. This chain connects TRBV28 to TRBJ2-2; D is ambiguous. Germline V gene lookup returns CDR1 MDHEN and CDR2 SYDVKM. The ends were cut back, 2 bases at V and 3 bases at J, with 7 bases in the middle. This CDR3 contains 14 residues. The CDR3 sequence is CASSLNIHTGELFF. In DNA form, the CDR3 reads TGTGCCAGCAGTTTAAATATCCACACCGGGGAGCTGTTTTTT.

The sample holds a few counts of this clonotype. The V call is TRBV27, the J call TRBJ1-4; D gene ambiguous. This CDR3 has 13 amino acids. V lost 8 bases and J 4 bases, leaving 11 bases between the germline ends. The germline V gene encodes CDR1 MNHEY and CDR2 SMNVEV (reference sequence). The chain's CDR3 is CASGPVVNEKLFF. Written as DNA, the CDR3 is TGTGCCAGCGGACCGGTAGTTAATGAAAAACTGTTTTTT.

This clonotype was seen a few times. The rearrangement links TRBV4-1 to TRBJ2-1; D gene uncertain. CDR3 size: 14 residues. The V gene lost 2 bases and the J gene lost 3 bases, with 8 bases spanning the gap. In germline, CDR1 is MGHRA, CDR2 YSYEKL. DNA of the CDR3: TGCGCCAGCAGCCAACGAGTGGACTACAATGAGCAGTTCTTC. The encoded protein is CASSQRVDYNEQFF.

Only a few counts were recorded for this clonotype. The chain carries TRBV20-1 and TRBJ2-1, with 9 bases fitting TRBD1. Per the germline V gene, CDR1 is DFQATT and CDR2 is SNEGSKA (reference sequence). Losses at the gene ends were 4 bases for V and 9 bases for J; bases not matched to a gene: 13. The CDR3 spans 15 residues. CDR3 residues: CSATSPGQGGGEQFF. CDR3 DNA sequence: TGCAGTGCTACATCCCCGGGACAGGGAGGTGGTGAGCAGTTCTTC.

In its sample, this clonotype was seen many times. The chain carries TRBV5-1 and TRBJ1-4, with D uncertain. The CDR3 covers 14 residues. CDR1 and CDR2 (germline): SGHRS, YFSETQ. Trimming shortened V by 2 bases and J by 6 bases, and 11 bases separated the two germline ends. CDR3 in amino acids: CASSLDIGDEKLFF. CDR3 nucleotides: TGCGCCAGCAGCTTAGACATCGGGGATGAAAAACTGTTTTTT.

A few counts support this clonotype. The gene calls are TRBV18 and TRBJ2-5; 12 bases are a match to TRBD1. Germline V gene sequence: CDR1 KGHSH, CDR2 LQKENI. V gave up 4 bases and J gave up 4 bases; unmatched junction bases: 10. This CDR3 is 17 amino acids long. This CDR3 reads CASSLSRPGQGAETQYF. DNA for the CDR3: TGTGCCAGCTCACTTTCTCGACCGGGACAGGGGGCAGAGACCCAGTACTTC.